This T cell receptor (beta chain) was observed in a study of cytomegalovirus exposure and HLA in healthy donors. In regard to this clone: Its antigen is undetermined.

13 Jbeta primers and 60 Vbeta primers were used for the PCR. Clones were read by immunoSEQ multiplex PCR, and TCRdb kept only the in-frame ones, dropping some. The sample shows roughly 150,000 clones, and 1.5% to 2% sits with its ten largest clones. Study conclusions and caveats: Accounts indicate the classifier identified cytomegalovirus status with strong specificity and sensitivity. Researchers reported in a later analysis that a missense DCLRE1C variant was tied to TCR beta V- and J-gene trimming.

CDR1 is LNHDA, CDR2 SQIVND, per germline (reference sequence). This CDR3 is 16 amino acids long. V was pared by 5 bases and J by 6 bases, with 20 bases between. The V call is TRBV19, the J call TRBJ2-1, with D maybe TRBD2 (7 bases). The sequence was collected from a woman aged 45-65 years in good health and CMV-seronegative. The sample was PBMCs. CDR3 in amino acids: CASSPRGSGTPNEQFF. CDR3 bases: TGTGCCAGTAGTCCCAGGGGAAGCGGGACACCCAATGAGCAGTTCTTC.